Sequencing of this TCR beta chain was carried out in a study of radiation and T cells in renal cell carcinoma. Points from the study as a whole: In blood, top tumor clones expanded by 2 weeks, shrinking by 4. Without pretreatment biopsies, baseline tumor clonotype presence was undetermined.

From germline, CDR1 is SGHNT and CDR2 YYREEE (reference sequence). The CDR3 is made up of 15 amino acids. The ends were cut back, 4 bases at V and 7 bases at J, with 20 bases in the middle. Profiled with immunoSEQ multiplex PCR; TCRdb holds only in-frame clones, not every one. The sample has over 120,000 clones, roughly 84% seen once. The sample's time point: baseline pretreatment blood. Noted treatment: 15 Gy SBRT to primary tumor, nephrectomy 4 weeks later. Serial blood draws occurred at baseline and 2 and 4 weeks post-SBRT. About this clone itself: No antigen is known for it.

The sample was blood, taken from a patient whose treatment included radiotherapy and nephrectomy. The chain links TRBV5-4 to TRBJ2-5, with D unclear. This TCR derives from a woman aged 45-59 years with renal cell carcinoma. CDR3 in amino acids: CASSETTTDAGTQYF. In DNA, the CDR3 is TGTGCCAGCAGCGAAACAACGACGGACGCAGGGACCCAGTACTTC.